This entry lists 28 T cell receptor beta chains sequenced from one sample in a study of PD-1 blockade in classical Hodgkin lymphoma. Method: immunoSEQ multiplex PCR; TCRdb's copy keeps in-frame clones and lacks some. In the table there are 31,000 or so clones, 72% of which are singletons. Indicated time point: cycle 4 day 1 (C4D1), after more than 5 weeks of nivolumab. Following autologous stem cell transplantation, relapse occurred in every patient, and exposure to brentuximab vedotin varied. This specimen was peripheral blood mononuclear cells (PBMCs), taken before the fourth cycle of nivolumab. Source of these receptors: a human donor with classical Hodgkin lymphoma.

This clone has only a few counts. The chain joins TRBV5-4 to TRBJ2-3; D perhaps matches TRBD1 (6 bases). This CDR3 spans 17 amino acids. V was cut by 2 bases and J by 2 bases, with 18 bases left in between. Germline assignment: CDR1 SGHNT and CDR2 YYREEE (reference sequence). DNA for the CDR3: TGTGCCAGCAGCTTCCTAGTGAAAGGGGACAACACAGATACGCAGTATTTT. The encoded protein is CASSFLVKGDNTDTQYF. Filled out from reference TRBV5-4 and TRBJ2-3, the complete variable domain reads ETGVTQSPTHLIKTRGQQVTLRCSSQSGHNTVSWYQQALGQGPQFIFQYYREEENGRGNFPPRFSGLQFPNYSSELNVNALELDDSALYLCASSFLVKGDNTDTQYFGPGTRLTVL.

This chain links TRBV7-2 with TRBJ2-3, with TRBD2 as a possible D gene (6 bases). Trimming removed 1 base from V and 3 bases from J, with 14 bases in between. The CDR3 length is 16 residues. Germline assignment: CDR1 SGHTA and CDR2 FQGNSA. This CDR3 reads CASSLVAAGGTDTQYF. The CDR3 coding sequence is TGTGCCAGCAGCTTAGTGGCAGCTGGAGGGACAGATACGCAGTATTTT.

The genes are TRBV28 and TRBJ1-2; D call uncertain. CDR1 and CDR2 (germline): MDHEN, SYDVKM. The CDR3 length is 12 residues. V was trimmed by 6 bases and J by 5 bases, leaving 10 bases between them. In DNA form, the CDR3 reads TGTGCCAGCAGCTTGTCGTATTATGGCTACACCTTC. It translates to CASSLSYYGYTF.

The table lists this clone with a count of one. The V and J genes are TRBV6-5 and TRBJ2-7; D may be TRBD1 or TRBD2 (6 bases each). Trimming left V 0 bases short and J 0 bases short, with 12 bases between. Germline V gives CDR1 MNHEY, CDR2 SVGAGI. The CDR3 totals 16 residues. CDR3 sequence reads: CASSYSYGGSSYEQYF. CDR3 sequence (DNA): TGTGCCAGCAGTTACTCGTACGGGGGCAGCTCCTACGAGCAGTACTTC.

J is TRBJ1-2 and V is TRBV7-5. TRBV7-5 is designated a pseudogene. The CDR3 consists of 11 residues. The CDR3 loop reads CARSLWRGYTF. CDR3 nucleotides: TGTGCCAGAAGCTTATGGAGGGGCTACACCTTC.

The rearrangement links TRBV7-2 to TRBJ1-4; no definite D call. V was pared by 2 bases and J by 4 bases, with 2 bases between. Germline CDR1 SGHTA, CDR2 FQGNSA. The CDR3 contains 12 residues. CDR3 protein: CASSLINEKLFF. DNA for the CDR3: TGTGCCAGCAGCTTAATTAATGAAAAACTGTTTTTT.

J is TRBJ2-3 and V is TRBV6-5, with D possibly matching TRBD2 (6 bases). The CDR3 is 14 residues long. The germline gives CDR1 MNHEY, CDR2 SVGAGI. Trimming removed 7 bases at V and 1 base at J, with 12 bases between. The CDR3 DNA sequence: TGTGCCAGCACCCGGGACTTCCGCACAGATACGCAGTATTTT. This encodes CASTRDFRTDTQYF.

A few counts support this clone. The rearrangement joins TRBV7-6 to TRBJ2-7; maybe TRBD2 (6 bases). V was trimmed by 4 bases and J by 12 bases, leaving 16 bases between them. The CDR3 runs 12 residues. Germline CDR1 reads SGHVS; CDR2 reads FNYEAQ. The CDR3 loop is CASSSGSGEWYF. CDR3 nucleotide sequence: TGTGCCAGCAGCTCCGGTTCGGGGGAGTGGTACTTC.

The table lists this clone with a count of one. This chain joins TRBV27 and TRBJ1-2, with D possibly matching TRBD1 (5 bases). The CDR3 runs 14 residues. Germline V gene data show CDR1 as MNHEY and CDR2 as SMNVEV (reference sequence). V was pared by 2 bases and J by 6 bases, with 13 bases between. The DNA for the CDR3 is TGTGCCAGCAGTTTACTAGACAGAACCCATGGCTACACCTTC. It codes for CASSLLDRTHGYTF.

This clone was counted a few times. The chain combines TRBV29-1 with TRBJ2-1, with 7 bases that match TRBD2. The CDR3 is 20 residues long. The germline CDR1 and CDR2 sequences are SQVTM and ANQGSEA. V lost 3 bases and J lost 3; bases outside the gene matches: 23. CDR3 loop: CSVEGLKREFRDVDYNEQFF. The CDR3, as DNA: TGCAGCGTTGAGGGGTTGAAGCGGGAATTTCGGGACGTAGACTACAATGAGCAGTTCTTC.

The rearrangement links TRBV7-2 to TRBJ2-3; 9 positions match TRBD2. The V gene's germline CDR1 is SGHTA and CDR2 FQGNSA. V lost 3 bases and J lost 5; bases outside the gene matches: 3. This CDR3 contains 14 residues. The CDR3 reads CASSLGLALDTQYF. The CDR3 bases are TGTGCCAGCAGCTTGGGACTAGCCTTAGATACGCAGTATTTT.

The chain combines TRBV6-5 with TRBJ1-1; 8 nucleotides align to TRBD1. Germline V gives CDR1 MNHEY, CDR2 SVGAGI. The CDR3 length is 14 residues. V gave up 5 bases and J gave up 5 bases; unmatched junction bases: 7. The CDR3 DNA is TGTGCCAGCAGTCGGACAGGGATTGGGACTGAAGCTTTCTTT. Translated, it gives CASSRTGIGTEAFF.

The genes are TRBV5-6 and TRBJ1-3; weak D call: TRBD1 (6 bases). This CDR3 is built from 14 residues. Germline V gene lookup returns CDR1 SGHDT and CDR2 YYEEEE. V lost 5 bases and J 0 bases, leaving 9 bases between the germline ends. The CDR3 region has the DNA TGTGCCAGCAGTACAGGGAACTCTGGAAACACCATATATTTT. Translated, it gives CASSTGNSGNTIYF. Supplemented by reference TRBV5-6 and TRBJ1-3, the full variable domain reads DAGVTQSPTHLIKTRGQQVTLRCSPKSGHDTVSWYQQALGQGPQFIFQYYEEEERQRGNFPDRFSGHQFPNYSSELNVNALLLGDSALYLCASSTGNSGNTIYFGEGSWLTVV.

The V and J genes are TRBV13 and TRBJ1-2; D call uncertain. Germline values: CDR1 PRHDT, CDR2 FYEKMQ (reference sequence). This CDR3 comprises 17 residues. Trimming stripped 1 base from V and 8 bases from J, with 23 bases between. CDR3 sequence reads: CASSLEVRQDEVRGYTF. CDR3 DNA: TGTGCCAGCAGCTTAGAGGTGAGGCAGGACGAAGTAAGAGGCTACACCTTC.

The V and J genes are TRBV14 and TRBJ2-2; TRBD2 aligns across 9 bases. Germline-derived CDR1 and CDR2 are SGHDN and FVKESK. CDR3 size: 17 residues. V was pared by 0 bases and J by 4 bases, with 6 bases of the junction left unmatched. The CDR3 DNA sequence: TGTGCCAGCAGCCAAGAATTAATAGCGGGGGCCACCGGGGAGCTGTTTTTT. Amino acids: CASSQELIAGATGELFF.

The V and J genes are TRBV29-1 and TRBJ2-7; D unclear. Trimming removed 5 bases at V and 5 bases at J, with 10 bases between. The CDR3 has 11 amino acids. Germline V gene sequence: CDR1 SQVTM, CDR2 ANQGSEA. The DNA of the CDR3 is TGCAGCGTTAAACGTGGGGACGAGCAGTACTTC. Translated, it gives CSVKRGDEQYF.

The rearrangement uses TRBV27 and TRBJ1-2; tentative D call: TRBD1 (5 bases). Per germline, CDR1 MNHEY and CDR2 SMNVEV (reference sequence). This CDR3 has 16 residues. Trimming took 6 bases from V and 1 from J, leaving 18 bases between them. The CDR3 DNA reads TGTGCCAGCAGAATAAACGGGGCAGCCTTTAACTATGGCTACACCTTC. Translating gives CASRINGAAFNYGYTF.

This clone was picked up a small number of times. The V gene is TRBV9, the J gene TRBJ1-1; D is undetermined. The CDR3 contains 13 residues. V was clipped by 0 bases and J by 6 bases, with 9 bases between them. From germline, CDR1 is SGDLS and CDR2 YYNGEE. The chain's CDR3 is CASSVGASSEAFF. The DNA of the CDR3 is TGTGCCAGCAGCGTAGGGGCAAGTTCTGAAGCTTTCTTT.

This clone was seen a single time. The rearrangement uses TRBV6-5 and TRBJ2-7, with 9 bases aligning to TRBD2. The germline V gene encodes CDR1 MNHEY and CDR2 SVGAGI. The CDR3 length is 16 residues. V gave up 0 bases and J gave up 1 base; unmatched junction bases: 4. The CDR3 spells CASSYSRLAGSYEQYF. CDR3 DNA: TGTGCCAGCAGTTACTCACGGCTAGCGGGATCCTACGAGCAGTACTTC.

V and J are TRBV27 and TRBJ2-3; D is possibly TRBD2 (6 bases). Looked up from germline, CDR1 is MNHEY and CDR2 is SMNVEV (reference sequence). The V and J ends lost 5 bases and 7 bases respectively, with 16 bases between them. The CDR3 consists of 14 residues. The CDR3 sequence is CASSPPGLRYTQYF. The CDR3 DNA reads TGTGCCAGCAGTCCGCCGGGACTCAGATATACGCAGTATTTT.

The genes are TRBV4-3 and TRBJ2-7; TRBD2 matches at 7 bases. The CDR3 has 16 residues. V shed 0 bases, J shed 4 bases, and the junction held 9 bases outside the gene matches. Germline V gene sequence: CDR1 LGHNA, CDR2 YSLEER. CDR3 residues: CASSQDKREGKYEQYF. The CDR3 DNA is TGCGCCAGCAGCCAAGATAAGAGGGAGGGAAAATACGAGCAGTACTTC.

The CDR3 loop reads CAIKSGETVAEKLFF. Written as DNA, the CDR3 is TGTGCCATCAAGTCCGGGGAGACAGTAGCGGAAAAACTGTTTTTT. The chain is built from TRBV10-3 and TRBJ1-4; maybe TRBD1 (5 bases). Per the germline V gene, CDR1 is ENHRY and CDR2 is SYGVKD. The V end was cut by 7 bases, the J end by 8 bases, with 20 bases between. The CDR3 loop spans 15 amino acids.

The chain has TRBV29-1 and TRBJ1-2; no firm D call. Deletions cut 5 bases from V and 3 bases from J, with 19 bases between. Germline V gives CDR1 SQVTM, CDR2 ANQGSEA. The CDR3 is made up of 15 amino acids. This chain's CDR3 is CSVRPWSGEDYGYTF. The CDR3 DNA is TGCAGCGTTCGACCCTGGAGCGGAGAGGACTATGGCTACACCTTC.

The chain recombines TRBV6-4 with TRBJ2-3, with 9 bases aligning to TRBD2. The CDR3 runs to 14 residues. V gave up 4 bases and J gave up 4 bases; unmatched junction bases: 3. CDR1 MRHNA and CDR2 SNTAGT come from the germline V gene. The CDR3 coding sequence is TGTGCCAGCAGTGTAGCGGGAGCCCCAGATACGCAGTATTTT. Encoded protein: CASSVAGAPDTQYF.

This chain connects TRBV19 to TRBJ2-7; a possible D gene is TRBD1 (6 bases). CDR3 length equals 15 residues. V shed 6 bases and J shed 2 bases, with 17 bases lying between them. Per the germline V gene, CDR1 is LNHDA and CDR2 is SQIVND (reference sequence). As DNA, the CDR3 is TGTGCCAGTAGCACTGACAGGACCCTTACCTACGAGCAGTACTTC. Translated: CASSTDRTLTYEQYF.

V is TRBV25-1 and J is TRBJ1-1, with D possibly matching TRBD1 (5 bases). The V and J ends lost 5 bases and 4 bases respectively, with 8 bases between them. Looked up from germline, CDR1 is MGHDK and CDR2 is SYGVNS. CDR3 length: 12 amino acids. This CDR3 reads CASSRRGTEAFF. Here the CDR3 DNA reads TGTGCCAGCAGTCGGAGGGGCACTGAAGCTTTCTTT.

The chain employs TRBV4-2 and TRBJ1-1; D is unclear. The germline V gene has CDR1 LGHNA and CDR2 YNFKEQ. This CDR3 has 13 residues. Trimming cost V 1 base and J 0 bases, with 3 bases left between them. For the CDR3, the DNA is TGTGCCAGCAGCCAAGCGGTGAACACTGAAGCTTTCTTT. Translation gives CASSQAVNTEAFF.

The V call is TRBV30, the J call TRBJ1-6, with D unresolved. V shed 5 bases and J shed 7 bases, with 6 bases lying between them. Germline CDR1 reads GTSNPN; CDR2 reads SVGIG (reference sequence). The CDR3 is made up of 11 amino acids. The CDR3 sequence is CAWSENSPLHF. In nucleotides, the CDR3 is TGTGCCTGGTCTGAGAATTCACCCCTCCACTTT.